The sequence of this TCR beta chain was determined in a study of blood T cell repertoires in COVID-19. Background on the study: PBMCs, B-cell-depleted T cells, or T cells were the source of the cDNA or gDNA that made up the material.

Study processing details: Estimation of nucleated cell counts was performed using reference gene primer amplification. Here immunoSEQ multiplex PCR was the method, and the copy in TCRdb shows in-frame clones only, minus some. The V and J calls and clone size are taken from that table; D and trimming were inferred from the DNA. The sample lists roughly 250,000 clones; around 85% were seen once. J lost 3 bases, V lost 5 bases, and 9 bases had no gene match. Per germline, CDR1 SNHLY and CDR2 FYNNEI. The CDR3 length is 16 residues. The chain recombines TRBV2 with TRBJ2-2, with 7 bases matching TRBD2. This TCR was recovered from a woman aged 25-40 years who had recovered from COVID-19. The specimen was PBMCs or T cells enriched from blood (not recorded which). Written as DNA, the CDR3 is TGTGCCAGCAGTCCCCGCGGAGGGAGGGACACCGGGGAGCTGTTTTTT. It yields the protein CASSPRGGRDTGELFF.